The entry below gives a single T cell receptor beta chain sequence along with its context. Its specificity is not known. The sample belongs to a study of cytomegalovirus exposure and HLA in healthy donors. Whole-study findings and limits: Looking again later, the authors saw that most CMV-associated TCR beta chains seemed HLA-restricted.

The PCR ran on 60 Vbeta and 13 Jbeta primers. Using immunoSEQ multiplex PCR, the repertoire was profiled, and TCRdb retains in-frame clones only, with some absent. The sample has 180,000 or so clones; 75% are singletons. This CDR3 is 17 amino acids long. Looked up from germline, CDR1 is MDHEN and CDR2 is SYDVKM. V trimming: 3 bases; J trimming: 8 bases; junction bases outside the gene matches: 13. The chain carries TRBV28 and TRBJ2-1, with TRBD2 matching 10 bases. The sequencing input was PBMCs. The TCR sequence derives from a male donor in good health and CMV-seronegative. Here the CDR3 reads CASSLDFSGRRSDEQFF. The CDR3 region has the DNA TGTGCCAGCAGTTTGGACTTTAGCGGGAGGAGGAGCGATGAGCAGTTCTTC.